A single sample gave rise to the 17 T cell receptor beta chains below, sequenced in a study of blood T cell repertoires in COVID-19. Clones were sequenced by immunoSEQ multiplex PCR, and TCRdb holds only the in-frame ones, with some missing. There are roughly 190,000 clones in the sample; approximately 90% occur only once, and 20% to 25% lies in the top ten. The sample comprised PBMCs or T cells enriched from blood (not recorded which). These receptors were taken from a woman aged 40-49 years in a cohort exposed to, infected with or recovered from COVID-19 (not recorded which).

This chain uses TRBV27 with TRBJ2-7; D is possibly TRBD2 (5 bases). Germline CDR1 MNHEY, CDR2 SMNVEV (reference sequence). V gave up 3 bases and J gave up 4 bases, with 13 bases separating them. The CDR3 has 14 amino acids. CDR3 loop: CASSLREGPYEQYF. In DNA, the CDR3 is TGTGCCAGCAGTTTGAGGGAAGGGCCTTACGAGCAGTACTTC.

The V and J genes are TRBV5-1 and TRBJ2-3; 8 positions match TRBD2. Losses at the gene ends were 3 bases for V and 5 bases for J; bases not matched to a gene: 17. The CDR3 contains 18 residues. CDR1 and CDR2 from the germline V gene are SGHRS and YFSETQ. The CDR3 sequence is CASSYNLLGRAAGDTQYF. CDR3 DNA sequence: TGCGCCAGCAGCTACAATCTACTCGGGAGGGCCGCGGGAGATACGCAGTATTTT.

The chain has TRBV5-5 and TRBJ1-2, with 7 bases lining up with TRBD1. The CDR3 sequence is 13 residues long. Per germline, CDR1 SGHKS and CDR2 YYEKEE (reference sequence). The ends lost 4 bases at V and 4 bases at J; junction bases unmatched: 4. DNA for the CDR3: TGTGCCAGCAGCCCGGGGACAGTCTATGGCTACACCTTC. Translating it yields CASSPGTVYGYTF.

This chain connects TRBV11-3 to TRBJ1-1; D gene uncertain. V shed 5 bases and J shed 0 bases, with 7 bases lying between them. Germline lookup yields CDR1 SGHNT and CDR2 YENEEA. This CDR3 is built from 13 residues. The CDR3 bases are TGTGCCAGCAGCGGAACAGTGAACACTGAAGCTTTCTTT. Translation gives CASSGTVNTEAFF. The variable domain in full, completed from reference TRBV11-3 and TRBJ1-1, reads EAGVVQSPRYKIIEKKQPVAFWCNPISGHNTLYWYLQNLGQGPELLIRYENEEAVDDSQLPKDRFSAERLKGVDSTLKIQPAELGDSAVYLCASSGTVNTEAFFGQGTRLTVV.

V gene TRBV5-1 combines with J gene TRBJ2-1; D is unresolved. The CDR3 is 15 residues long. Per the germline V gene, CDR1 is SGHRS and CDR2 is YFSETQ. The ends were cut back, 0 bases at V and 10 bases at J, with 17 bases in the middle. The CDR3: CASSLVHLQTDEQFF. CDR3 sequence (DNA): TGCGCCAGCAGCTTGGTACACTTACAAACAGACGAGCAGTTCTTC.

The chain employs TRBV28 and TRBJ2-7; 7 positions agree with TRBD2. Germline V gene lookup returns CDR1 MDHEN and CDR2 SYDVKM. The CDR3 sequence is 17 residues long. After removal of 4 bases from V and 4 bases from J, the junction contained 16 bases not matched to a gene. CDR3 sequence: CASSSRLGRGTFYEQYF. The CDR3 DNA follows: TGTGCCAGCAGTTCGCGACTGGGGAGGGGTACTTTTTACGAGCAGTACTTC.

V is TRBV27 and J is TRBJ1-2; D gene unclear. The CDR3 length is 14 residues. CDR1 is MNHEY and CDR2 is SMNVEV in the germline V gene (reference sequence). The V and J ends lost 2 bases and 4 bases respectively, with 11 bases between them. For the CDR3, the DNA is TGTGCCAGCAGTTTAGGATCCGGGGTCTATGGCTACACCTTC. This encodes CASSLGSGVYGYTF.

In its sample, this clone was seen once. This chain connects TRBV7-2 to TRBJ2-2; 8 nucleotides align to TRBD1. The CDR3 spans 15 residues. Germline V gene sequence: CDR1 SGHTA, CDR2 FQGNSA. The V and J ends lost 8 bases and 3 bases, in that order; junction bases with no gene match: 8. The CDR3 DNA reads as TGTGCCAGCGTCTTGCGACAGGGGTACACCGGGGAGCTGTTTTTT. Its translation: CASVLRQGYTGELFF.

This sequence joins TRBV6-5 and TRBJ1-1, with a possible D match to TRBD1 (5 bases). Trimming shortened V by 0 bases and J by 4 bases, and 9 bases separated the two germline ends. Looked up from germline, CDR1 is MNHEY and CDR2 is SVGAGI. The CDR3 extends over 14 amino acids. Here the CDR3 reads CASSYSGEGTEAFF. CDR3 DNA sequence: TGTGCCAGCAGTTACTCAGGGGAGGGCACTGAAGCTTTCTTT.

The V and J genes are TRBV28 and TRBJ2-5; D remains unclear. The V gene's germline CDR1 is MDHEN and CDR2 SYDVKM. V lost 4 bases, J lost 4 bases, and 7 bases lay in between. This CDR3 comprises 12 residues. The CDR3: CASSSMRETQYF. The CDR3 coding sequence is TGTGCCAGCAGTTCAATGCGAGAGACCCAGTACTTC.

The chain carries TRBV7-9 and TRBJ2-1, with 8 bases matching TRBD1. Germline V gene data show CDR1 as SEHNR and CDR2 as FQNEAQ (reference sequence). CDR3 size: 15 residues. The V segment lost 5 bases and the J segment 3 bases; nucleotides outside the gene matches: 6. The CDR3 loop reads CASSPPGGVYNEQFF. The CDR3 DNA reads TGTGCCAGCAGCCCGCCAGGGGGCGTCTACAATGAGCAGTTCTTC.

The chain combines TRBV11-2 with TRBJ1-2; TRBD1 agrees at 7 bases. Germline values: CDR1 SGHAT, CDR2 FQNNGV. This CDR3 is 15 amino acids long. With V trimmed by 1 base and J by 4 bases, 6 bases remained unmatched. The CDR3 spells CASSLGPGTVYGYTF. The CDR3 nucleotides are TGTGCCAGCAGCTTAGGTCCGGGGACAGTCTATGGCTACACCTTC. The full variable domain, with the rest looked up from reference TRBV11-2 and TRBJ1-2, is EAGVAQSPRYKIIEKRQSVAFWCNPISGHATLYWYQQILGQGPKLLIQFQNNGVVDDSQLPKDRFSAERLKGVDSTLKIQPAKLEDSAVYLCASSLGPGTVYGYTFGSGTRLTVV.

This rearrangement joins TRBV29-1 to TRBJ1-1, with 7 positions matching TRBD1. V lost 7 bases and J lost 11; bases outside the gene matches: 22. From germline, CDR1 is SQVTM and CDR2 ANQGSEA. The CDR3 spans 15 residues. The CDR3 DNA is TGCAGCGCCCGGGTTACTATAGGGGGCGCAGAGCGGGCTTTCTTT. Its protein is CSARVTIGGAERAFF.

The genes are TRBV7-8 and TRBJ1-3; D not resolved. Germline V gene sequence: CDR1 SGHVS, CDR2 FQNEAQ. V lost 1 base, J lost 6 bases, and 4 bases lay in between. The CDR3 has 12 amino acids. The CDR3 loop is CASSLEPNTIYF. The CDR3 DNA follows: TGTGCCAGCAGCTTAGAGCCAAACACCATATATTTT.

The rearrangement links TRBV9 to TRBJ2-1; 9 bases match TRBD2. Trimming took 6 bases from V and 7 from J; bases not matched to a gene: 11. The CDR3 covers 15 residues. Germline V gives CDR1 SGDLS, CDR2 YYNGEE. The CDR3 nucleotides are TGTGCCAGCACCCCGGCGGGAGGGCCACGGAATGAGCAGTTCTTC. Translating it yields CASTPAGGPRNEQFF.

The chain employs TRBV29-1 and TRBJ2-7; 8 bases line up with TRBD2. Germline V gene data show CDR1 as SQVTM and CDR2 as ANQGSEA. V lost 7 bases, J lost 1 base, and 9 bases stayed unmatched. The CDR3 contains 14 residues. This CDR3 reads CSATLAGKSYEQYF. DNA for the CDR3: TGCAGCGCCACCTTAGCGGGGAAGTCCTACGAGCAGTACTTC.

V is TRBV29-1 and J is TRBJ1-1, with a tentative D call TRBD1 (6 bases). The CDR3 has 12 amino acids. V lost 0 bases and J lost 11, with 13 bases in between. Germline V CDR1 and CDR2: SQVTM, ANQGSEA. The CDR3 loop reads CSVEDQGKVAFF. CDR3 sequence (DNA): TGCAGCGTTGAAGATCAGGGGAAGGTGGCTTTCTTT.